These 6 T cell receptor beta chains were all obtained from the same sample, sequenced in a study of graft-versus-host responses after intestinal transplantation. Their antigens are not known. Assay used: immunoSEQ multiplex PCR; TCRdb lists only in-frame clones, some missing. Of tens of thousands of clones listed, about 90% are singletons. This specimen consisted of unstimulated CD4+ T cells sorted from spleen or lymph node cells, obtained before intestinal transplant. The receptors were gathered from a human donor who received an intestinal transplant.

This chain uses TRBV6-5 with TRBJ1-2; D is unresolved. Germline CDR1 reads MNHEY; CDR2 reads SVGAGI. There are 15 residues in the CDR3. V lost 2 bases and J 0 bases, leaving 10 bases between the germline ends. Written as DNA, the CDR3 is TGTGCCAGCAGTTACGGGCAGCCAGCTAACTATGGCTACACCTTC. Translation gives CASSYGQPANYGYTF.

The chain carries TRBV25-1 and TRBJ2-2; D call uncertain. The V and J ends lost 5 bases and 7 bases respectively, with 14 bases between them. Germline V gene data show CDR1 as MGHDK and CDR2 as SYGVNS. CDR3 length equals 14 residues. The CDR3 region is CASSSPETGGELFF. As DNA, the CDR3 is TGTGCCAGCAGTAGTCCGGAGACCGGCGGGGAGCTGTTTTTT.

The V call is TRBV5-4, the J call TRBJ2-1, with 9 nucleotides matching TRBD2. Germline loops: CDR1 SGHNT, CDR2 YYREEE (reference sequence). The CDR3 extends over 12 amino acids. Germline trimming cut 0 bases from V and 14 bases from J; bases unmatched to any gene: 3. CDR3 nucleotides: TGTGCCAGCAGCTTGGAGCGGGGGGATGAGTTCTTC. Protein sequence: CASSLERGDEFF.

This chain connects TRBV6-5 to TRBJ1-2, with D perhaps TRBD1 (6 bases). Trimming left V 6 bases short and J 4 bases short, with 15 bases between. Germline CDR1 is MNHEY and CDR2 is SVGAGI. The CDR3 runs 14 residues. CDR3 region: CASSRSQGLYGYTF. In DNA form, the CDR3 reads TGTGCCAGCAGCCGATCGCAGGGGCTCTATGGCTACACCTTC.

The V and J genes are TRBV10-3 and TRBJ2-2; TRBD2 might be the D (5 bases). V was shortened by 10 bases and J by 6 bases, with 15 bases between the two germline ends. Germline CDR1 is ENHRY and CDR2 is SYGVKD. This CDR3 contains 13 residues. The CDR3 nucleotides are TGTGCCAGCGCCGGCGAGGGCCCCGGGGAGCTGTTTTTT. This encodes CASAGEGPGELFF.

This sequence joins TRBV7-9 and TRBJ1-1; D unresolved. CDR1 SEHNR and CDR2 FQNEAQ come from the germline V gene (reference sequence). The CDR3 sequence is 14 residues long. V was trimmed by 2 bases and J by 5 bases, leaving 12 bases between them. CDR3 region: CASSLQSGKTEAFF. Here the CDR3 DNA reads TGTGCCAGCAGCTTACAAAGCGGGAAGACTGAAGCTTTCTTT.